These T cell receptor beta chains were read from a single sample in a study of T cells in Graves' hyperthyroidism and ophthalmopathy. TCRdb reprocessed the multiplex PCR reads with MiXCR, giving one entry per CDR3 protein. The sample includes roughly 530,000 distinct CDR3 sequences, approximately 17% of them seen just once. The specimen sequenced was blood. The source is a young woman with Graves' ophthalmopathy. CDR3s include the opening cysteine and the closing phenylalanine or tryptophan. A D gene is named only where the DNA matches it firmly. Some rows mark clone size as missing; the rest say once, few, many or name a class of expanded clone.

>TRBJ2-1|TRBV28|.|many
CASSPRAQVNEQFF
TGTGCCAGCAGTCCCAGAGCCCAGGTCAATGAGCAGTTCTTC
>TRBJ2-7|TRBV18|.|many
CASSPSGFHEQYF
TGTGCCAGCTCACCATCTGGGTTCCACGAGCAGTACTTC
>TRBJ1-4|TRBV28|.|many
CASSSVKYNPRNREKLFF
TGTGCCAGCAGTTCGGTGAAATACAACCCCCGGAACAGGGAAAAACTGTTTTTT
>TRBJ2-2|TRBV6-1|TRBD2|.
CASSKDSGSGNTGELFF
TGTGCCAGCAGTAAAGATAGCGGGAGCGGCAACACCGGGGAGCTGTTTTTT
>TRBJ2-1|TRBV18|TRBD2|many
CASSPREVYEQFF
TGTGCCAGCTCACCGCGGGAGGTCTATGAGCAGTTCTTC
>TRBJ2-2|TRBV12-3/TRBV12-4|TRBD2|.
CASSVTSGANTGELFF
TGTGCCAGCAGTGTCACTAGCGGGGCTAACACCGGGGAGCTGTTTTTT
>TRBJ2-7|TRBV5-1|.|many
CASSLQPDLKYEQYF
TGCGCCAGCAGCTTGCAGCCGGACCTAAAATACGAGCAGTACTTC
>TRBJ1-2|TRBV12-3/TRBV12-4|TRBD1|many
CASGGTGVGYTF
TGTGCCAGCGGGGGGACAGGAGTAGGCTACACCTTC
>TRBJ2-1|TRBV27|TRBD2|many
CASSPGLAGGKDEQFF
TGTGCCAGCAGCCCCGGACTAGCGGGAGGAAAGGATGAGCAGTTCTTC
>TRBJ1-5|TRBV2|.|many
CASTTGNQPQHF
TGTGCCAGTACCACAGGGAATCAGCCCCAGCATTTT
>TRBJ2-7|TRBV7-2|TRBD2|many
CASSSLAGGLLREQYF
TGTGCCAGCAGCTCTCTAGCGGGAGGCCTGTTGAGGGAGCAGTACTTC
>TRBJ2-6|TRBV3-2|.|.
CASSESLRDAGANVLTF
TGTGCCAGCAGCGAATCTCTCAGGGACGCTGGGGCCAACGTCCTGACTTTC
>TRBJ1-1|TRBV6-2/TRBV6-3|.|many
CASSYSQENTEAFF
TGTGCCAGCAGTTACTCTCAGGAAAACACTGAAGCTTTCTTT
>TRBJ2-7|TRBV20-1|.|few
CSAPWPYEQYF
TGCAGTGCTCCTTGGCCCTACGAGCAGTACTTC
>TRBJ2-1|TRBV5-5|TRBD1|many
CASSLGQGQNNEQFF
TGTGCCAGCAGCCTTGGACAGGGTCAGAACAATGAGCAGTTCTTC
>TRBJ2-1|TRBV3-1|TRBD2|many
CASSQDHGGRAYEQFF
TGTGCCAGCAGCCAAGATCACGGCGGGAGGGCCTATGAGCAGTTCTTC
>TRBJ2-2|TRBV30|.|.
CAWSGQPPGELFF
TGTGCCTGGAGTGGACAGCCCCCCGGGGAGCTGTTTTTT
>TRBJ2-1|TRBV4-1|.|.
CASSQEPGSVNEQFF
TGCGCCAGCAGCCAAGAGCCCGGGTCGGTAAATGAGCAGTTCTTC
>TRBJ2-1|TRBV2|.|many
CASSESRGASPQEQFF
TGTGCCAGCAGTGAAAGTCGGGGGGCTAGCCCCCAGGAGCAGTTCTTC
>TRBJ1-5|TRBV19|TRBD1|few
CASSTTGASNQPQHF
TGTGCCAGTAGTACTACAGGGGCCAGCAATCAGCCCCAGCATTTT
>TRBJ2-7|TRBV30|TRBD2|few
CAWGGSGGYSYEQYF
TGTGCCTGGGGGGGTAGCGGGGGGTATTCCTACGAGCAGTACTTC
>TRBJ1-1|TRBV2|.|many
CASSEDAQGNTEAFF
TGTGCCAGCAGTGAAGACGCACAGGGGAACACTGAAGCTTTCTTT
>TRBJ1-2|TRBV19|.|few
CASSIQGALHGYTF
TGTGCCAGTAGTATTCAAGGGGCTCTCCATGGCTACACCTTC
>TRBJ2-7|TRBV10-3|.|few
CAISESAYEQYF
TGTGCCATCAGTGAGTCCGCCTACGAGCAGTACTTC
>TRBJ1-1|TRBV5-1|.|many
CASSPWTAGNTEAFF
TGCGCCAGCAGCCCCTGGACGGCGGGGAACACTGAAGCTTTCTTT
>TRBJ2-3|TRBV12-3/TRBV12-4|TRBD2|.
CATRLAGGRTDTQYF
TGTGCCACAAGACTAGCGGGGGGCCGCACAGATACGCAGTATTTT
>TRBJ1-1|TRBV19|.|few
CASSIARQSNTEAFF
TGTGCCAGTAGTATAGCGCGCCAGTCGAACACTGAAGCTTTCTTT
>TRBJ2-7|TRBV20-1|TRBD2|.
CSARVASGGHTYEQYF
TGCAGTGCTAGAGTCGCTAGCGGGGGGCATACCTACGAGCAGTACTTC
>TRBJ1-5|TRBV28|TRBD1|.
CASSLSGAWAGGLAQPQHF
TGTGCCAGCAGTTTATCGGGGGCTTGGGCAGGGGGGTTGGCTCAGCCCCAGCATTTT
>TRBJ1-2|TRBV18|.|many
CASSSQSYGYTF
TGTGCCAGCTCATCCCAGAGCTATGGCTACACCTTC
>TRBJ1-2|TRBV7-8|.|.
CASSLIGTGRSYGYTF
TGTGCCAGCAGCCTCATCGGGACCGGACGGAGCTATGGCTACACCTTC
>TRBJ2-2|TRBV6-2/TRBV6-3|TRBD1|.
CASSNNLRGPGELFF
TGTGCCAGCAGTAACAACCTAAGGGGGCCCGGGGAGCTGTTTTTT
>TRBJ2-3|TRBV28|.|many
CASSLSKRSTSTDTQYF
TGTGCCAGCAGTTTATCAAAGCGGAGTACTAGCACAGATACGCAGTATTTT
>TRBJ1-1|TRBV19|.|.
CASKKGRGTEAFF
TGTGCCAGTAAGAAGGGGAGGGGGACTGAAGCTTTCTTT
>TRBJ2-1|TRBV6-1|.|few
CASIRPSSYNEQFF
TGTGCCAGCATAAGACCTAGCTCCTACAATGAGCAGTTCTTC
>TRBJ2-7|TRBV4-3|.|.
CASSQEMGGPSYEQYF
TGCGCCAGCAGCCAAGAGATGGGGGGCCCGTCCTACGAGCAGTACTTC
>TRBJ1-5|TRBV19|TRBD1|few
CASSIDPDRGHYSNQPQHF
TGTGCCAGTAGTATAGACCCGGACAGGGGGCATTATAGCAATCAGCCCCAGCATTTT
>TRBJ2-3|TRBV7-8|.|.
CASSLELAGMTDTQYF
TGTGCCAGCAGCTTAGAGTTGGCGGGGATGACAGATACGCAGTATTTT
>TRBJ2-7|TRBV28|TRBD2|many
CASSLPGVAGNEQYF
TGTGCCAGCAGTTTACCTGGGGTAGCGGGGAACGAGCAGTACTTC
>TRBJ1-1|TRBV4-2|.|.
CASSRATGTPNTEAFF
TGTGCCAGCAGCCGAGCAACCGGGACCCCGAACACTGAAGCTTTCTTT
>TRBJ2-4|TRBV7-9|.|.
CASSPAGLAKNIQYF
TGTGCCAGCAGCCCTGCTGGACTGGCCAAAAACATTCAGTACTTC
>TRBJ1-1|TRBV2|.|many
CASKQTQNTEAFF
TGTGCCAGCAAGCAGACTCAGAACACTGAAGCTTTCTTT
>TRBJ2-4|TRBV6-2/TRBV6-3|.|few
CASSYARLNGKNIQYF
TGTGCCAGCAGTTACGCCAGATTGAACGGCAAAAACATTCAGTACTTC
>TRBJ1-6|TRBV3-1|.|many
CASSQDAMVRSPLHF
TGTGCCAGCAGCCAAGATGCGATGGTTCGATCACCCCTCCACTTT
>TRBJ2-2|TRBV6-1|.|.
CATVRDRNTGELFF
TGTGCCACCGTTCGAGACAGAAACACCGGGGAGCTGTTTTTT
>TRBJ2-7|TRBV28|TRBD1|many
CASSSPGQADSYEQYF
TGTGCCAGCAGTTCACCGGGACAGGCGGATTCCTACGAGCAGTACTTC
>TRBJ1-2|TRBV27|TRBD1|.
CASSLTGTGGDYGYTF
TGTGCCAGCAGTTTAACCGGGACAGGGGGGGACTATGGCTACACCTTC
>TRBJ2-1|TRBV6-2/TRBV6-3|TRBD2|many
CASSYWSGLADHNEQFF
TGTGCCAGCAGTTACTGGTCGGGACTAGCGGACCACAATGAGCAGTTCTTC
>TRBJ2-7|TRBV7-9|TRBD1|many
CASSLGTGRTYEQYF
TGTGCCAGCAGCTTAGGGACAGGGAGGACCTACGAGCAGTACTTC
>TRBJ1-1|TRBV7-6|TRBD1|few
CASSTPRDRPMNTEAFF
TGTGCCAGCAGCACCCCCCGGGACAGGCCCATGAACACTGAAGCTTTCTTT
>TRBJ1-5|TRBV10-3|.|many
CAISDPTGNQPQHF
TGTGCCATCAGTGACCCGACAGGCAATCAGCCCCAGCATTTT
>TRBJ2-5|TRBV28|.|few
CASSPQAGVTETQYF
TGTGCCAGCAGTCCCCAGGCAGGGGTGACAGAGACCCAGTACTTC
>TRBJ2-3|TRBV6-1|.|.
CASSTQGLGADTQYF
TGTGCCAGCAGTACACAGGGCCTTGGGGCAGATACGCAGTATTTT
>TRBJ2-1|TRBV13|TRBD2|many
CASSSASGSEQFF
TGTGCCAGCAGCTCTGCTAGCGGGTCTGAGCAGTTCTTC
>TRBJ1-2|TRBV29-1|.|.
CSVGTVDGYTF
TGCAGCGTTGGGACAGTAGATGGCTACACCTTC
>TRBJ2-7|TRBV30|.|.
CAWRTAGSLSYEQYF
TGTGCCTGGAGGACGGCAGGATCTCTCTCCTACGAGCAGTACTTC
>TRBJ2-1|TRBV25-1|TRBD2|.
CASSEISGELDNEQFF
TGTGCCAGCAGTGAGATTAGCGGGGAGCTGGACAATGAGCAGTTCTTC